This T cell receptor beta chain was sequenced in a study of blood T cell repertoires in COVID-19. The V gene's germline CDR1 is KGHDR and CDR2 SFDVKD. Trimming removed 2 bases from V and 7 bases from J; junction bases left unmatched: 6. The CDR3 has 15 amino acids. Profiling relied on immunoSEQ multiplex PCR, and the TCRdb table lists in-frame clones only, not all of them. The sample records 95,000 to 120,000 clones, approximately 85% being singletons. The sequence came from a man in his forties or fifties with acute or convalescent COVID-19. The material sequenced was peripheral blood. V gene TRBV24-1 combines with J gene TRBJ1-2, with 10 bases lining up with TRBD1. The CDR3 sequence is CATSDSRTGGGGYTF. CDR3 DNA sequence: TGTGCCACCAGTGATTCCAGGACAGGGGGGGGTGGCTACACCTTC.